Listed here are 27 T cell receptor beta chains from one sample, sequenced in a study of shared clonotypes between healthy human individuals. TCRdb's copy holds only in-frame clones and misses some; the assay was immunoSEQ multiplex PCR. The sample has 2 million to 2.5 million clones; approximately 93% are singletons. The sequenced sample consisted of naive CD4+ T cells from PBMCs. As for subset: CD45RA+ positively selected. The receptors shown here come from a man younger than 35 in good health. Some clones in this sample may be carry-over from other donors' samples.

The rearrangement joins TRBV6-6 to TRBJ2-7; D remains unclear. There are 12 residues in the CDR3. Trimming cost V 6 bases and J 5 bases, with 11 bases left between them. Germline V gene lookup returns CDR1 MNHNY and CDR2 SVGAGI (reference sequence). The CDR3 region has the DNA TGTGCCAGCAGCCCTGGAGAGAACGAGCAGTACTTC. As protein: CASSPGENEQYF.

Points on this clone: Other DNA variants within this sample encode the same CDR3. The J gene is TRBJ2-3, the V gene TRBV5-1; D is possibly TRBD1 (6 bases). This CDR3 is 13 amino acids long. Trimming removed 3 bases from V and 4 bases from J, with 9 bases in between. Looked up from germline, CDR1 is SGHRS and CDR2 is YFSETQ. The CDR3 DNA is TGCGCCAGCAGCTCACAGGGCGCAGATACGCAGTATTTT. Amino acids: CASSSQGADTQYF.

The V gene is TRBV2, the J gene TRBJ2-7; D may be TRBD2 (6 bases). Germline loops: CDR1 SNHLY, CDR2 FYNNEI. V was shortened by 6 bases and J by 2 bases, with 8 bases between the two germline ends. CDR3 length equals 12 residues. The DNA of the CDR3 is TGTGCCAGCAGAGCGGGTACCTACGAGCAGTACTTC. Translated, it gives CASRAGTYEQYF.

The chain recombines TRBV12-5 with TRBJ2-3; D unresolved. This CDR3 is built from 12 residues. Between the trimmed V and J ends, which lost 7 bases and 2 bases, there was a span of 7 bases. CDR1 LGHNT and CDR2 FRNRAP come from the germline V gene. The CDR3 sequence: CASAMNTDTQYF. CDR3 coding DNA: TGTGCTAGTGCCATGAACACAGATACGCAGTATTTT. Full variable domain (outside the CDR3, taken from reference TRBV12-5 and TRBJ2-3): DARVTQTPRHKVTEMGQEVTMRCQPILGHNTVFWYRQTMMQGLELLAYFRNRAPLDDSGMPKDRFSAEMPDATLATLKIQPSEPRDSAVYFCASAMNTDTQYFGPGTRLTVL.

Concerning this clone: At the DNA level, this CDR3 is encoded by other sequences in the same sample as well. The CDR3 DNA reads as TGCGCCAGCAGCTTGGAGGGGACTAACTATGGCTACACCTTC. It specifies CASSLEGTNYGYTF. This chain links TRBV5-1 with TRBJ1-2; tentative D call: TRBD1 (5 bases). Germline CDR1 is SGHRS and CDR2 is YFSETQ. Trimming removed 0 bases at V and 0 bases at J, with 6 bases between. The CDR3 contains 14 residues.

This chain links TRBV30 with TRBJ1-3; no clear D. V was pared by 4 bases and J by 1 base, with 23 bases between. The CDR3 contains 18 residues. Germline CDR1 is GTSNPN and CDR2 is SVGIG (reference sequence). The CDR3 coding sequence is TGTGCCTGGACTCAATCCCGGACGGAGTACCTTTCTGGAAACACCATATATTTT. It encodes CAWTQSRTEYLSGNTIYF.

The V and J genes are TRBV28 and TRBJ2-7, with D maybe TRBD2 (6 bases). Per the germline V gene, CDR1 is MDHEN and CDR2 is SYDVKM. This CDR3 comprises 14 residues. V shed 7 bases and J shed 3 bases, with 16 bases lying between them. The CDR3 protein is CASTSGAPLYEQYF. CDR3 bases: TGTGCCAGCACCTCGGGAGCTCCCCTCTACGAGCAGTACTTC.

To note about this clone: This sample includes further DNA sequences coding for the same CDR3. V gene TRBV19 combines with J gene TRBJ2-1; 8 bases agree with TRBD2. CDR1 is LNHDA and CDR2 is SQIVND in the germline V gene (reference sequence). V was clipped by 3 bases and J by 3 bases; unmatched bases: 4. This CDR3 region has 15 residues. Here the CDR3 reads CASSIPGLVYNEQFF. DNA of the CDR3: TGTGCCAGTAGTATCCCGGGACTAGTCTACAATGAGCAGTTCTTC.

This clone showed up just once. The chain has TRBV29-1 and TRBJ2-3; the D is unclear. The germline V gene has CDR1 SQVTM and CDR2 ANQGSEA. The CDR3 has 12 residues. The ends were cut back, 3 bases at V and 5 bases at J, with 9 bases in the middle. The CDR3 region has the DNA TGCAGCGTTGATTTAGGGATAGATACGCAGTATTTT. Protein sequence: CSVDLGIDTQYF.

The J gene is TRBJ1-2, the V gene TRBV7-2; D remains ambiguous. The CDR3 has 14 amino acids. V shed 0 bases and J shed 2 bases, with 7 bases lying between them. The germline V gene encodes CDR1 SGHTA and CDR2 FQGNSA. The CDR3 DNA is TGTGCCAGCAGCTTAGCTCGGGAGAACTATGGCTACACCTTC. This encodes CASSLARENYGYTF. The complete variable domain, with remaining parts taken from reference TRBV7-2 and TRBJ1-2, reads GAGVSQSPSNKVTEKGKDVELRCDPISGHTALYWYRQSLGQGLEFLIYFQGNSAPDKSGLPSDRFSAERTGGSVSTLTIQRTQQEDSAVYLCASSLARENYGYTFGSGTRLTVV.

Note on this clone: In the same sample, other DNA sequences code for this CDR3. The chain joins TRBV5-1 to TRBJ2-5, with D possibly TRBD1 on 6 matching bases. V dropped 0 bases and J dropped 5 bases, with 11 bases sitting between them. This CDR3 is 14 amino acids long. The germline gives CDR1 SGHRS, CDR2 YFSETQ. Here the CDR3 reads CASSLEQGGETQYF. CDR3 bases: TGCGCCAGCAGCTTGGAACAGGGTGGGGAGACCCAGTACTTC. The whole variable domain, filled in from reference TRBV5-1 and TRBJ2-5, reads KAGVTQTPRYLIKTRGQQVTLSCSPISGHRSVSWYQQTPGQGLQFLFEYFSETQRNKGNFPGRFSGRQFSNSRSEMNVSTLELGDSALYLCASSLEQGGETQYFGPGTRLLVL.

The V gene is TRBV5-1, the J gene TRBJ2-3, with D maybe TRBD2 (5 bases). V shed 0 bases and J shed 4 bases, with 12 bases lying between them. This CDR3 has 15 residues. Germline V gives CDR1 SGHRS, CDR2 YFSETQ. CDR3 DNA sequence: TGCGCCAGCAGCTTGGTGGTAGCGAGGTCAGATACGCAGTATTTT. This sequence encodes CASSLVVARSDTQYF. Together with reference TRBV5-1 and TRBJ2-3, the CDR3 gives the full variable domain: KAGVTQTPRYLIKTRGQQVTLSCSPISGHRSVSWYQQTPGQGLQFLFEYFSETQRNKGNFPGRFSGRQFSNSRSEMNVSTLELGDSALYLCASSLVVARSDTQYFGPGTRLTVL.

The gene calls are TRBV30 and TRBJ2-7, with 12 bases identical to TRBD2. V dropped 3 bases and J dropped 4; count of bases not matched to a gene: 4. Per germline, CDR1 GTSNPN and CDR2 SVGIG (reference sequence). This CDR3 has 14 amino acids. The CDR3 sequence: CAWSPTSGSYEQYF. In DNA form, the CDR3 reads TGTGCCTGGAGCCCGACTAGCGGGAGTTACGAGCAGTACTTC.

This clone occurred once. The chain recombines TRBV4-2 with TRBJ1-2; possible D gene TRBD1, 5 bases. Trimming removed 4 bases at V and 7 bases at J, with 19 bases between. The germline V gene has CDR1 LGHNA and CDR2 YNFKEQ. The CDR3 contains 15 residues. DNA for the CDR3: TGTGCCAGCAGCCTGGAGCGGGACTCCGAGCGTGGCTACACCTTC. Its translation: CASSLERDSERGYTF.

This clone was counted a single time. The chain links TRBV4-3 to TRBJ2-7; the match to TRBD2 covers 12 bases. V was clipped by 0 bases and J by 5 bases; unmatched bases: 17. The CDR3 loop spans 20 amino acids. Per germline, CDR1 LGHNA and CDR2 YSLEER. The CDR3 is CASSQDLRNSGLAGIHEQYF. Here the CDR3 DNA reads TGCGCCAGCAGCCAAGACCTCCGCAATAGCGGACTAGCGGGGATCCACGAGCAGTACTTC.

This chain connects TRBV18 to TRBJ2-2; tentative D call: TRBD2 (6 bases). This CDR3 spans 17 amino acids. Germline loops: CDR1 KGHSH, CDR2 LQKENI. V was pared by 6 bases and J by 1 base, with 18 bases between. For the CDR3, the DNA is TGTGCCAGCTCGTCTCTAGCGTCAAAATGGAACACCGGGGAGCTGTTTTTT. Encoded protein: CASSSLASKWNTGELFF. Using reference TRBV18 and TRBJ2-2 for the parts outside the CDR3, the full variable domain is NAGVMQNPRHLVRRRGQEARLRCSPMKGHSHVYWYRQLPEEGLKFMVYLQKENIIDESGMPKERFSAEFPKEGPSILRIQQVVRGDSAAYFCASSSLASKWNTGELFFGEGSRLTVL.

This sequence joins TRBV5-6 and TRBJ2-5; D possibly matches TRBD1 or TRBD2 (5 bases each). Germline values: CDR1 SGHDT, CDR2 YYEEEE. The CDR3 spans 15 residues. Trimming took off 0 bases at V and 1 base at J, with 10 bases between the two ends. CDR3 DNA sequence: TGTGCCAGCAGCTTGGGCCGGGGACGCCAAGAGACCCAGTACTTC. It encodes CASSLGRGRQETQYF. Complete variable domain (other parts from reference TRBV5-6 and TRBJ2-5): DAGVTQSPTHLIKTRGQQVTLRCSPKSGHDTVSWYQQALGQGPQFIFQYYEEEERQRGNFPDRFSGHQFPNYSSELNVNALLLGDSALYLCASSLGRGRQETQYFGPGTRLLVL.

The genes are TRBV28 and TRBJ1-2, with D possibly being TRBD1 (5 bases). This CDR3 has 15 amino acids. The V gene's germline CDR1 is MDHEN and CDR2 SYDVKM. V was pared by 5 bases and J by 2 bases, with 15 bases between. Here the CDR3 reads CASSTLAGGNYGYTF. As DNA, the CDR3 is TGTGCCAGCAGTACACTAGCGGGGGGAAACTATGGCTACACCTTC.

V gene TRBV28 combines with J gene TRBJ2-1, with TRBD2 as a possible D gene (7 bases). Germline V lookup: CDR1 MDHEN, CDR2 SYDVKM. The CDR3 consists of 12 residues. V was shortened by 6 bases and J by 9 bases, with 12 bases between the two germline ends. The DNA for the CDR3 is TGTGCCAGCAGGACTAGGGGGGGTGAGCAGTTCTTC. Protein sequence: CASRTRGGEQFF.

The chain recombines TRBV5-1 with TRBJ2-7; D is unresolved. Trimming shortened V by 1 base and J by 2 bases, and 16 bases separated the two germline ends. The CDR3 consists of 16 residues. Germline V gene lookup returns CDR1 SGHRS and CDR2 YFSETQ. The CDR3, as DNA: TGCGCCAGCAGCTTGAAAACGATGGGTACGACCTACGAGCAGTACTTC. Translation gives CASSLKTMGTTYEQYF. The full variable domain, its missing parts supplied by reference TRBV5-1 and TRBJ2-7, is KAGVTQTPRYLIKTRGQQVTLSCSPISGHRSVSWYQQTPGQGLQFLFEYFSETQRNKGNFPGRFSGRQFSNSRSEMNVSTLELGDSALYLCASSLKTMGTTYEQYFGPGTRLTVT.

V usage is TRBV9 and J usage is TRBJ2-1; TRBD1 might be the D (6 bases). V lost 4 bases and J 3 bases, leaving 8 bases between the germline ends. CDR1 is SGDLS, CDR2 YYNGEE, per germline. CDR3 length: 13 amino acids. The CDR3 region is CASSLQGYNEQFF. Here the CDR3 DNA reads TGTGCCAGCAGCTTACAGGGCTACAATGAGCAGTTCTTC. Looking up the rest from reference TRBV9 and TRBJ2-1 gives the full variable domain: DSGVTQTPKHLITATGQRVTLRCSPRSGDLSVYWYQQSLDQGLQFLIQYYNGEERAKGNILERFSAQQFPDLHSELNLSSLELGDSALYFCASSLQGYNEQFFGPGTRLTVL.

The chain has TRBV5-1 and TRBJ1-3; weak D call: TRBD1 (6 bases). V gave up 4 bases and J gave up 2 bases, with 19 bases separating them. Per germline, CDR1 SGHRS and CDR2 YFSETQ. The CDR3 runs 17 residues. The chain's CDR3 is CASSAPQTQGTGNTIYF. In nucleotides, the CDR3 is TGCGCCAGCAGCGCACCACAAACCCAGGGGACTGGAAACACCATATATTTT.

The V and J genes are TRBV5-4 and TRBJ2-2; 7 positions agree with TRBD2. The CDR3 totals 17 residues. After removal of 2 bases from V and 6 bases from J, the junction contained 13 bases not matched to a gene. The germline gives CDR1 SGHNT, CDR2 YYREEE (reference sequence). In nucleotides, the CDR3 is TGTGCCAGCAGCTTCGCCCCCTCCGGGGGGTTGGCCGGGGAGCTGTTTTTT. Translating it yields CASSFAPSGGLAGELFF.

This clone was seen only once. V gene TRBV9 combines with J gene TRBJ1-1; TRBD1 agrees at 9 bases. V shed 0 bases, J shed 4 bases, and the junction held 10 bases outside the gene matches. CDR3 size: 17 residues. Looked up from germline, CDR1 is SGDLS and CDR2 is YYNGEE. CDR3: CASSVGSGTGWGTEAFF. The CDR3 DNA reads as TGTGCCAGCAGCGTAGGTTCCGGGACAGGGTGGGGCACTGAAGCTTTCTTT.

The gene calls are TRBV5-8 and TRBJ1-5, with D maybe TRBD1 (5 bases). V lost 3 bases and J 6 bases, leaving 13 bases between the germline ends. CDR1 and CDR2 from the germline V gene are SGHTS and YDEGEE. This CDR3 region has 14 residues. The CDR3 sequence is CASSSGRVGQPQHF. In DNA form, the CDR3 reads TGTGCCAGCAGCTCAGGGAGGGTGGGTCAGCCCCAGCATTTT.

This chain uses TRBV28 with TRBJ2-7; a possible D gene is TRBD1 (7 bases). Trimming removed 7 bases at V and 5 bases at J, with 24 bases between. The CDR3 extends over 16 amino acids. The V gene's germline CDR1 is MDHEN and CDR2 SYDVKM. The CDR3 coding sequence is TGTGCCAGCATCAGGGGGGTCCCAGGACCCAGGGACGAGCAGTACTTC. Translating gives CASIRGVPGPRDEQYF.

This chain connects TRBV7-2 to TRBJ2-3; TRBD2 is a possible D gene (5 bases). The CDR3 length is 13 residues. Germline assignment: CDR1 SGHTA and CDR2 FQGNSA. Between the trimmed V and J ends, which lost 1 base and 6 bases, there was a span of 8 bases. The CDR3 region has the DNA TGTGCCAGCAGCTTAGTCTCGGGGGATACGCAGTATTTT. This codes for CASSLVSGDTQYF.